The T cell receptor beta chain under discussion was sequenced for a study of cytomegalovirus exposure and HLA in healthy donors. The PCR was carried out with 60 Vbeta primers and 13 Jbeta primers. TCRdb keeps only in-frame clones here, not all; method: immunoSEQ multiplex PCR. The sample lists 100,000 to 150,000 clones; just under 75% were seen once. In germline, CDR1 is GTSNPN, CDR2 SVGIG (reference sequence). Trimming left V 5 bases short and J 1 base short, with 8 bases between. CDR3 length equals 12 residues. Source material: PBMCs. The chain has TRBV30 and TRBJ1-1; D possibly corresponds to TRBD1 (5 bases). This TCR was sampled from a man in his forties or fifties in good health and CMV-seropositive. CDR3 bases: TGTGCCTGGGTCAGGGAGAACACTGAAGCTTTCTTT. Amino acids: CAWVRENTEAFF. Full variable domain (missing parts from reference TRBV30 and TRBJ1-1): SQTIHQWPATLVQPVGSPLSLECTVEGTSNPNLYWYRQAAGRGLQLLFYSVGIGQISSEVPQNLSASRPQDRQFILSSKKLLLSDSGFYLCAWVRENTEAFFGQGTRLTVV.